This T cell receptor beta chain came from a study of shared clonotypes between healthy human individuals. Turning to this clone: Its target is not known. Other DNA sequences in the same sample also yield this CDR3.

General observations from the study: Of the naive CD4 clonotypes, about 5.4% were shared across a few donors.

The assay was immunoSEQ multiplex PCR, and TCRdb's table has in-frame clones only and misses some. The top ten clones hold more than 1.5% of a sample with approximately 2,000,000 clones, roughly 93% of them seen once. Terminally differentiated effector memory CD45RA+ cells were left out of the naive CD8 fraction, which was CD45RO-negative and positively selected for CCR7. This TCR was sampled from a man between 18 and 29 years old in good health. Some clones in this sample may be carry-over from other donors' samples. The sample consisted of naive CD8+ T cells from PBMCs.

CDR3 sequence: CASSPGGAYEQYF. The CDR3 bases are TGTGCCAGCAGCCCTGGGGGGGCCTACGAGCAGTACTTC. This rearrangement joins TRBV7-9 to TRBJ2-7, with TRBD2 matching 7 bases. Unmatched junction bases numbered 3, after V lost 5 bases and J lost 2 bases. The CDR3 runs 13 residues. The germline CDR1 and CDR2 sequences are SEHNR and FQNEAQ (reference sequence).